Listed here are 32 T cell receptor beta chains from one sample, sequenced in a study of blood T cell repertoires in COVID-19. Some clones are missing from TCRdb's copy, which holds only in-frame ones; the method was immunoSEQ multiplex PCR. This repertoire shows hundreds of thousands of clones, around 88% found once; its top ten account for under 9.5%. Sequenced material: PBMCs or T cells enriched from blood (not recorded which). Receptors were obtained from a man between 40 and 49 years old who had recovered from COVID-19.

This chain uses TRBV6-1 with TRBJ1-1; D ambiguous. V was clipped by 3 bases and J by 7 bases, with 9 bases between them. Germline CDR1 is MNHNS and CDR2 is SASEGT. This CDR3 has 12 residues. The CDR3 bases are TGTGCCAGCAGTGATCCCGGGAATGAAGCTTTCTTT. Residues: CASSDPGNEAFF.

J is TRBJ2-1 and V is TRBV7-3; 8 nucleotides line up with TRBD1. V lost 2 bases, J lost 6 bases, and 3 bases stayed unmatched. CDR1 and CDR2 from the germline V gene are SGHTA and FQGTGA. The CDR3 loop spans 14 amino acids. This CDR3 reads CASSLLTGVNEQFF. The CDR3 bases are TGTGCCAGCAGCTTATTGACAGGGGTCAATGAGCAGTTCTTC. The full variable domain, rest sourced from reference TRBV7-3 and TRBJ2-1, is GAGVSQTPSNKVTEKGKYVELRCDPISGHTALYWYRQSLGQGPEFLIYFQGTGAADDSGLPNDRFFAVRPEGSVSTLKIQRTERGDSAVYLCASSLLTGVNEQFFGPGTRLTVL.

This chain joins TRBV11-2 and TRBJ2-5; 12 nucleotides line up with TRBD1. The germline CDR1 and CDR2 sequences are SGHAT and FQNNGV. The CDR3 has 17 amino acids. The ends lost 3 bases at V and 5 bases at J; junction bases unmatched: 10. CDR3 residues: CASSFSRGQGAGETQYF. DNA of the CDR3: TGTGCCAGCAGCTTTAGCAGGGGACAGGGGGCCGGGGAGACCCAGTACTTC.

This chain joins TRBV6-1 and TRBJ1-6; D uncertain. The CDR3 sequence is 16 residues long. CDR1 and CDR2 from the germline V gene are MNHNS and SASEGT. Between the trimmed V and J ends, which lost 0 bases and 0 bases, there was a span of 6 bases. This CDR3 reads CASSEALSSYNSPLHF. CDR3 DNA sequence: TGTGCCAGCAGTGAAGCATTGAGCTCCTATAATTCACCCCTCCACTTT.

The sample holds one count of this clone. The CDR3 loop reads CAIRPPGTSNLGYYGYTF. In DNA, the CDR3 is TGTGCCATCAGGCCCCCCGGGACATCGAACTTGGGCTACTATGGCTACACCTTC. The chain couples TRBV10-3 to TRBJ1-2; maybe TRBD1 (6 bases). Germline V CDR1 and CDR2: ENHRY, SYGVKD. The CDR3 runs 18 residues. V lost 6 bases, J lost 3 bases, and 26 bases lay in between.

The chain uses TRBV19 and TRBJ2-1; 7 bases are a match to TRBD2. Germline CDR1 LNHDA, CDR2 SQIVND (reference sequence). CDR3 size: 14 residues. The V gene end was trimmed by 5 bases and the J gene end by 5 bases; junction bases not matched to a gene: 6. The CDR3 is CASSLSGANNEQFF. Here the CDR3 DNA reads TGTGCCAGTAGTTTGAGCGGGGCCAACAATGAGCAGTTCTTC.

V gene TRBV7-2 combines with J gene TRBJ1-4; 11 bases map to TRBD1. Looked up from germline, CDR1 is SGHTA and CDR2 is FQGNSA. V gave up 5 bases and J gave up 5 bases; unmatched junction bases: 4. The CDR3 totals 15 residues. CDR3 amino acids: CASSEGTGGNEKLFF. CDR3 bases: TGTGCCAGCAGCGAGGGGACAGGGGGAAATGAAAAACTGTTTTTT.

The chain carries TRBV28 and TRBJ2-3, with 11 bases lining up with TRBD2. The CDR3 runs to 19 residues. CDR1 is MDHEN and CDR2 is SYDVKM in the germline V gene. Trimming at V came to 2 bases and at J to 0 bases, leaving 10 bases not matched to a gene. The CDR3 DNA sequence: TGTGCCAGCAGTTTAATTTTACTAGCGGGAGTCGGTAGCACAGATACGCAGTATTTT. Protein product: CASSLILLAGVGSTDTQYF.

The chain has TRBV6-5 and TRBJ2-1; D perhaps matches TRBD1 (6 bases). Trimming stripped 7 bases from V and 3 bases from J, with 13 bases between. CDR3 size: 14 residues. The V gene's germline CDR1 is MNHEY and CDR2 SVGAGI. The CDR3 here is CASTKGQVYNEQFF. The CDR3 DNA is TGTGCCAGCACGAAGGGACAAGTCTACAATGAGCAGTTCTTC.

The chain recombines TRBV21-1 with TRBJ1-4; the table's D call, TRBD1, was not checked against the DNA. TRBV21-1 is marked as a pseudogene. The CDR3 has 18 residues. The CDR3 DNA is TGTGCCAGCAGCAGTAAAACAGGACAGGTCCTTTTAAGGGAAAAACTGTTTTTT. Translated: CASSSKTGQVLLREKLFF.

J is TRBJ2-3 and V is TRBV5-4; 13 nucleotides line up with TRBD2. Germline V gene lookup returns CDR1 SGHNT and CDR2 YYREEE (reference sequence). The CDR3 has 17 amino acids. The trim removed 4 bases at V and 3 bases at J, leaving 8 bases unmatched. CDR3 region: CASSLGTSGTLTDTQYF. CDR3 coding DNA: TGTGCCAGCAGCCTAGGGACTAGCGGGACTTTGACAGATACGCAGTATTTT. Using reference TRBV5-4 and TRBJ2-3 for the parts outside the CDR3, the full variable domain is ETGVTQSPTHLIKTRGQQVTLRCSSQSGHNTVSWYQQALGQGPQFIFQYYREEENGRGNFPPRFSGLQFPNYSSELNVNALELDDSALYLCASSLGTSGTLTDTQYFGPGTRLTVL.

The rearrangement uses TRBV28 and TRBJ1-2; 7 bases agree with TRBD1. Germline-derived CDR1 and CDR2 are MDHEN and SYDVKM. V dropped 5 bases and J dropped 4; count of bases not matched to a gene: 10. The CDR3 runs to 15 residues. The CDR3 region is CASSPRGVGVYGYTF. Written as DNA, the CDR3 is TGTGCCAGCAGTCCCAGGGGGGTCGGGGTCTATGGCTACACCTTC.

The chain links TRBV19 to TRBJ1-4, with D unresolved. Trimming cost V 6 bases and J 6 bases, with 20 bases left between them. CDR1 and CDR2 from the germline V gene are LNHDA and SQIVND (reference sequence). This CDR3 is built from 16 residues. The CDR3 sequence is CASRDGRRINDEKLFF. DNA for the CDR3: TGTGCCAGTAGAGACGGGAGACGCATAAATGATGAAAAACTGTTTTTT.

V and J are TRBV6-5 and TRBJ2-7, with TRBD1 matching over 11 bases. Germline-derived CDR1 and CDR2 are MNHEY and SVGAGI. This CDR3 has 15 residues. V lost 4 bases, J lost 6 bases, and 8 bases stayed unmatched. The CDR3 loop is CASSFREDRGPEQYF. The CDR3 DNA reads as TGTGCCAGCAGTTTCCGCGAGGACAGGGGGCCCGAGCAGTACTTC.

In DNA, the CDR3 is TGTGCCAGCAGCGAGCCTACAGGGGGGGCTAACTATGGCTACACCTTC. Translating gives CASSEPTGGANYGYTF. This chain joins TRBV28 and TRBJ1-2, with 8 nucleotides matching TRBD1. This CDR3 is 16 amino acids long. The germline V gene encodes CDR1 MDHEN and CDR2 SYDVKM. Trimming at V came to 6 bases and at J to 0 bases, leaving 9 bases not matched to a gene.

This chain uses TRBV6-5 with TRBJ1-1; D may be TRBD1 (5 bases). CDR1 is MNHEY and CDR2 is SVGAGI in the germline V gene. This CDR3 region has 15 residues. Trimming left V 0 bases short and J 7 bases short, with 15 bases between. The CDR3 loop reads CASSYSIGAGGEAFF. Written as DNA, the CDR3 is TGTGCCAGCAGTTACTCGATAGGGGCGGGGGGTGAAGCTTTCTTT.

This chain links TRBV18 with TRBJ1-5; D might be TRBD1 (6 bases). The CDR3 has 14 amino acids. With 2 bases removed from V and 1 base from J, the gap between germline ends came to 6 bases. Looked up from germline, CDR1 is KGHSH and CDR2 is LQKENI. The CDR3 loop reads CASSPDRSNQPQHF. Here the CDR3 DNA reads TGTGCCAGCTCACCAGACAGGAGCAATCAGCCCCAGCATTTT.

The chain has TRBV7-6 and TRBJ2-7; possible D gene TRBD2, 6 bases. The V gene lost 3 bases and the J gene lost 4 bases, with 19 bases spanning the gap. Germline V gene lookup returns CDR1 SGHVS and CDR2 FNYEAQ. The CDR3 totals 16 residues. The CDR3 region is CASSFSRGARPYEQYF. The DNA of the CDR3 is TGTGCCAGCAGCTTTTCACGCGGGGCGAGGCCTTACGAGCAGTACTTC.

The rearrangement links TRBV7-3 to TRBJ1-2; 7 bases are shared with TRBD1. This CDR3 spans 13 amino acids. The J segment lost 5 bases and the V segment lost 2 bases, leaving 2 bases of the junction unmatched. Germline V gene data show CDR1 as SGHTA and CDR2 as FQGTGA. CDR3 region: CASSLGQEYGYTF. The CDR3 DNA sequence: TGTGCCAGCAGCTTAGGACAGGAGTATGGCTACACCTTC.

The chain joins TRBV27 to TRBJ1-4, with D possibly matching TRBD1 (6 bases). V was cut by 0 bases and J by 0 bases, with 20 bases left in between. Germline V gene sequence: CDR1 MNHEY, CDR2 SMNVEV (reference sequence). The CDR3 loop spans 20 amino acids. CDR3 coding DNA: TGTGCCAGCAGTTTATCTGGTGTGCGGGGGGGCCGACCAACTAATGAAAAACTGTTTTTT. Protein: CASSLSGVRGGRPTNEKLFF.

The chain joins TRBV5-1 to TRBJ2-7; D gene uncertain. Germline CDR1 and CDR2: SGHRS and YFSETQ. The length of the CDR3 is 15 residues. Between the trimmed V and J ends, which lost 1 base and 2 bases, there was a span of 13 bases. The CDR3 is CASSLLPSTTYEQYF. CDR3 DNA sequence: TGCGCCAGCAGCTTGTTACCCTCCACAACCTACGAGCAGTACTTC.

The chain employs TRBV11-2 and TRBJ2-7, with 11 bases aligning to TRBD2. The junction had 2 bases not matched to a gene; V was cut back by 1 base and J by 6 bases. The CDR3 spans 14 residues. The germline V gene encodes CDR1 SGHAT and CDR2 FQNNGV. The CDR3 DNA reads as TGTGCCAGCAGCTTAGGTCTAGCGGGAGGCGAGCAGTACTTC. This gives the protein CASSLGLAGGEQYF.

The chain uses TRBV7-9 and TRBJ1-3; D is uncertain. The CDR3 covers 16 residues. Per germline, CDR1 SEHNR and CDR2 FQNEAQ (reference sequence). The V gene lost 8 bases and the J gene lost 4 bases, with 21 bases spanning the gap. The CDR3 is CASPDLESSGGNTIYF. DNA for the CDR3: TGTGCCAGCCCCGATCTGGAGAGCTCTGGAGGAAACACCATATATTTT.

The V and J genes are TRBV7-2 and TRBJ1-5, with TRBD1 matching 8 bases. V lost 6 bases and J lost 1; bases outside the gene matches: 5. The CDR3 extends over 15 amino acids. Germline V CDR1 and CDR2: SGHTA, FQGNSA. The CDR3 spells CASRDRVLSNQPQHF. The CDR3 DNA reads as TGTGCCAGCAGGGACAGGGTTTTGAGCAATCAGCCCCAGCATTTT.

V usage is TRBV11-2 and J usage is TRBJ1-1; D is possibly TRBD1 (6 bases). There are 15 residues in the CDR3. CDR1 and CDR2 (germline): SGHAT, FQNNGV. V gave up 5 bases and J gave up 1 base, with 14 bases separating them. The CDR3 protein is CASSRIPGQNTEAFF. The CDR3 bases are TGTGCCAGCAGCCGTATACCGGGACAGAACACTGAAGCTTTCTTT.

The CDR3 loop reads CASSSGGNYGYTF. The CDR3 DNA reads TGTGCCAGCAGCTCAGGGGGAAACTATGGCTACACCTTC. The J gene is TRBJ1-2, the V gene TRBV5-6; 7 bases match TRBD1. The CDR3 length is 13 residues. Looked up from germline, CDR1 is SGHDT and CDR2 is YYEEEE. With 3 bases clipped from V and 2 bases from J, the junction kept 1 base outside the gene matches.

The chain links TRBV5-1 to TRBJ2-5; 7 bases line up with TRBD2. The CDR3 is 15 residues long. V lost 0 bases and J lost 2; bases outside the gene matches: 4. CDR1 is SGHRS, CDR2 YFSETQ, per germline. The CDR3 DNA sequence: TGCGCCAGCAGCTTGGGAGGAGCGGGGCAAGAGACCCAGTACTTC. It specifies CASSLGGAGQETQYF.

The chain combines TRBV28 with TRBJ1-2; 8 bases map to TRBD1. Germline V gene data show CDR1 as MDHEN and CDR2 as SYDVKM. V lost 3 bases, J lost 8 bases, and 11 bases stayed unmatched. This CDR3 has 15 amino acids. CDR3 loop: CASSFGQGGLKGYTF. The CDR3 DNA sequence: TGTGCCAGCAGTTTCGGACAGGGAGGGTTGAAGGGCTACACCTTC.

The chain is built from TRBV18 and TRBJ1-1; 10 bases fit TRBD1. Germline lookup yields CDR1 KGHSH and CDR2 LQKENI. The CDR3 extends over 15 amino acids. Trimming removed 4 bases from V and 3 bases from J; junction bases left unmatched: 5. The CDR3 coding sequence is TGTGCCAGCTCACGACTGGGGACAGGGGACACTGAAGCTTTCTTT. Translating it yields CASSRLGTGDTEAFF.

DNA of the CDR3: TGTGCCAGCGGAGCGGGGGGCGGGTACGAGCAGTACTTC. It yields the protein CASGAGGGYEQYF. V usage is TRBV7-3 and J usage is TRBJ2-7; 9 bases align to TRBD2. The CDR3 spans 13 residues. The trim removed 8 bases at V and 4 bases at J, leaving 6 bases unmatched. Germline V CDR1 and CDR2: SGHTA, FQGTGA.

V is TRBV20-1 and J is TRBJ2-3, with 11 positions matching TRBD2. V was pared by 7 bases and J by 1 base, with 16 bases of the junction left unmatched. This CDR3 comprises 18 residues. CDR1 and CDR2 (germline): DFQATT, SNEGSKA (reference sequence). CDR3 sequence: CSVSETLAGGLGTDTQYF. CDR3 nucleotides: TGCAGTGTCAGTGAAACGCTAGCGGGAGGTTTGGGCACAGATACGCAGTATTTT.

The chain combines TRBV7-6 with TRBJ2-7; D uncertain. The germline V and J ends were trimmed by 4 bases and 0 bases, with 19 bases remaining between them. CDR1 SGHVS and CDR2 FNYEAQ come from the germline V gene. The CDR3 has 17 amino acids. CDR3 residues: CASSSPTGGERSYEQYF. CDR3 nucleotide sequence: TGTGCCAGCAGCTCCCCAACGGGTGGCGAACGCTCCTACGAGCAGTACTTC.